Listed here are 5 T cell receptor beta chains from one sample, sequenced in a study of regulatory T cells in long-lasting Graves disease (dated by TCRdb to 2020 to 2023). To prepare the library, multiplex PCR was applied. These reads were obtained on an Illumina HiSeq 4000. CDR3 regions were amplified by Arm-PCR with iRepertoire HTBI primers to construct TCR beta libraries. TCRdb's own reprocessing of the public reads used fastp at Q25 and MiXCR and kept productive beta chains. When rows share a CDR3 protein, they turn into one entry using the most common DNA and genes. This sample is represented by almost 450,000 distinct CDR3 sequences; 16% of them were singletons. Roughly a tenth of the sample goes to the ten largest clones. The sample's time point label is to be understood as: newly diagnosed GD, antithyroid drugs for less than 3 months. RNA was extracted from PBMCs in TRIzol for both TCR sequencing and RNA sequencing.

This sample was also put to use in a study of T cells in Graves' hyperthyroidism and ophthalmopathy.

The sequences come from peripheral blood mononuclear cells (PBMCs), collected at new diagnosis, from a patient treated with antithyroid drugs. The source is a woman aged 30 to 39 with Graves disease. Donor details come from another sample of the same person, matched by shared clones.

This rearrangement joins TRBV2 to TRBJ1-2; TRBD1 matches at 10 bases. Germline V gene data show CDR1 as SNHLY and CDR2 as FYNNEI. The CDR3 contains 15 residues. V shed 3 bases, J shed 2 bases, and the junction held 3 bases outside the gene matches. The CDR3 region is CASSEGTGENYGYTF. The CDR3 DNA reads as TGTGCCAGCAGTGAGGGGACAGGGGAGAACTATGGCTACACCTTC. Full variable domain (remainder filled in from reference TRBV2 and TRBJ1-2): EPEVTQTPSHQVTQMGQEVILRCVPISNHLYFYWYRQILGQKVEFLVSFYNNEISEKSEIFDDQFSVERPDGSNFTLKIRSTKLEDSAMYFCASSEGTGENYGYTFGSGTRLTVV.

This clonotype occurred many times. This chain connects TRBV28 to TRBJ2-4; 8 nucleotides match TRBD2. Germline V lookup: CDR1 MDHEN, CDR2 SYDVKM. The CDR3 extends over 15 amino acids. After removal of 2 bases from V and 4 bases from J, the junction contained 4 bases not matched to a gene. CDR3 amino acids: CASSLQTSAKNIQYF. The CDR3 nucleotides are TGTGCCAGCAGTTTACAGACTAGCGCGAAAAACATTCAGTACTTC.

This clonotype turned up a few times. CDR3 DNA: TGTGCCAGCAGCTTCAGGCACGGAGGCGGGTCCGGGAATGAGCAGTTCTTC. The encoded protein is CASSFRHGGGSGNEQFF. The chain links TRBV7-9 to TRBJ2-1; perhaps TRBD2 as D (5 bases). Germline V gene data show CDR1 as SEHNR and CDR2 as FQNEAQ (reference sequence). With 3 bases removed from V and 7 bases from J, the gap between germline ends came to 22 bases. The CDR3 totals 17 residues. The variable domain in full, with the rest retrieved from reference TRBV7-9 and TRBJ2-1, is DTGVSQNPRHKITKRGQNVTFRCDPISEHNRLYWYRQTLGQGPEFLTYFQNEAQLEKSRLLSDRFSAERPKGSFSTLEIQRTEQGDSAMYLCASSFRHGGGSGNEQFFGPGTRLTVL.

This clonotype was observed a few times. The genes are TRBV6-2 or TRBV6-3 and TRBJ2-1, with 10 bases that match TRBD2. CDR3 length equals 19 residues. V shed 6 bases and J 3 bases; nucleotides not matched to a gene: 17. Germline assignment: CDR1 MNHEY and CDR2 SVGEGT. DNA of the CDR3: TGTGCCAGCAGCCGAACTAGCGGGATCTTAGGGTCGGACTACAATGAGCAGTTCTTC. Encoded protein: CASSRTSGILGSDYNEQFF.

This clonotype was seen ten or more times. The genes are TRBV20-1 and TRBJ1-2, with D perhaps matching TRBD1 (6 bases). V lost 5 bases, J lost 1 base, and 14 bases lay in between. The germline CDR1 and CDR2 sequences are DFQATT and SNEGSKA (reference sequence). The length of the CDR3 is 14 residues. The CDR3 DNA follows: TGCAGTGCTGAGATGGGACACAATAACTATGGCTACACCTTC. Translation gives CSAEMGHNNYGYTF.